The 21 T cell receptor beta chains reported below all come from one sample, sequenced in a study of cytomegalovirus exposure and HLA in healthy donors. The PCR used 60 Vbeta and 13 Jbeta primers. Repertoires were generated with immunoSEQ multiplex PCR, while TCRdb's copy carries only in-frame clones and drops some. Among approximately 160,000 clones listed, around 68% were seen once. The source material was PBMCs. The receptors derive from a middle-aged man in good health and CMV-seronegative.

V usage is TRBV11-1 and J usage is TRBJ2-7, with D uncertain. This CDR3 is built from 13 residues. V was clipped by 1 base and J by 1 base, with 5 bases between them. In germline, CDR1 is SGHAT, CDR2 FQDESV (reference sequence). The CDR3 here is CASSLVRSYEQYF. The DNA for the CDR3 is TGTGCCAGCAGCTTAGTCAGGTCCTACGAGCAGTACTTC.

CDR3 sequence reads: CASSESGGVGGYEQYF. As DNA, the CDR3 is TGTGCCAGCAGTGAAAGCGGGGGGGTAGGAGGCTACGAGCAGTACTTC. This sequence joins TRBV6-1 and TRBJ2-7, with 10 bases identical to TRBD2. The CDR3 spans 16 residues. Germline CDR1 is MNHNS and CDR2 is SASEGT. With 2 bases clipped from V and 3 bases from J, the junction kept 7 bases outside the gene matches.

The chain links TRBV6-5 to TRBJ2-2; 8 nucleotides match TRBD2. This CDR3 contains 15 residues. The V and J ends lost 6 bases and 2 bases, in that order; junction bases with no gene match: 5. Germline assignment: CDR1 MNHEY and CDR2 SVGAGI. This CDR3 reads CASSRGGLNTGELFF. In DNA form, the CDR3 reads TGTGCCAGCAGCCGCGGGGGGCTCAACACCGGGGAGCTGTTTTTT.

The chain recombines TRBV4-1 with TRBJ2-7, with 7 bases fitting TRBD1. Per germline, CDR1 MGHRA and CDR2 YSYEKL. With 0 bases clipped from V and 3 bases from J, the junction kept 5 bases outside the gene matches. This CDR3 contains 15 residues. DNA of the CDR3: TGCGCCAGCAGCCAAGATGTACAGGGGATCTACGAGCAGTACTTC. Translating gives CASSQDVQGIYEQYF.

The chain joins TRBV7-8 to TRBJ2-3, with no clear D. Trimming took off 5 bases at V and 0 bases at J, with 3 bases between the two ends. The length of the CDR3 is 12 residues. The germline CDR1 and CDR2 sequences are SGHVS and FQNEAQ. The CDR3 DNA reads TGTGCCAGCAGCCCTAGCACAGATACGCAGTATTTT. Translating it yields CASSPSTDTQYF.

The gene calls are TRBV7-2 and TRBJ2-2; no clear D gene. The J call may be in error: the DNA end matches TRBJ1-3 better. CDR3 length: 15 amino acids. Germline-derived CDR1 and CDR2 are SGHTA and FQGNSA. CDR3 nucleotides: TGTGCCAGCAGCCCTTACGGAGGGAATGGAAACACCATATATTTT. It is translated as CASSPYGGNGNTIYF.

The chain carries TRBV7-3 and TRBJ2-1; 14 bases are a match to TRBD2. The germline gives CDR1 SGHTA, CDR2 FQGTGA. V shed 5 bases and J 8 bases; nucleotides not matched to a gene: 8. This CDR3 spans 16 amino acids. The CDR3, as DNA: TGTGCCAGCAGCGCACGACTAGCGGGGGGGAGGCATGAGCAGTTCTTC. This translates into CASSARLAGGRHEQFF. The full variable domain, its missing parts supplied by reference TRBV7-3 and TRBJ2-1, is GAGVSQTPSNKVTEKGKYVELRCDPISGHTALYWYRQSLGQGPEFLIYFQGTGAADDSGLPNDRFFAVRPEGSVSTLKIQRTERGDSAVYLCASSARLAGGRHEQFFGPGTRLTVL.

The chain joins TRBV4-1 to TRBJ1-1; 7 bases match TRBD1. This CDR3 has 15 residues. With V trimmed by 4 bases and J by 3 bases, 8 bases remained unmatched. The germline CDR1 and CDR2 sequences are MGHRA and YSYEKL. As DNA, the CDR3 is TGCGCCAGCAGCCGTGGACAGGTTAGAGACACTGAAGCTTTCTTT. Amino acids: CASSRGQVRDTEAFF.

The V gene is TRBV5-1, the J gene TRBJ2-5; 12 bases line up with TRBD2. The length of the CDR3 is 21 residues. V dropped 4 bases and J dropped 2; count of bases not matched to a gene: 21. Germline CDR1 reads SGHRS; CDR2 reads YFSETQ. The CDR3, as DNA: TGCGCCAGCAGCCTCTCAGACAGGGCGCGAGGGACTAGCGGGTCTCAAGAGACCCAGTACTTC. Its protein is CASSLSDRARGTSGSQETQYF.

The V call is TRBV7-9, the J call TRBJ2-7; 12 positions agree with TRBD1. The V segment lost 1 base and the J segment 6 bases; nucleotides outside the gene matches: 4. Germline V gene data show CDR1 as SEHNR and CDR2 as FQNEAQ (reference sequence). The CDR3 is 15 amino acids. The CDR3 nucleotides read TGTGCCAGCAGCTTAGGGGACAGGGGGCGATCCGAGCAGTACTTC. Its protein product is CASSLGDRGRSEQYF.

This chain links TRBV7-8 with TRBJ2-7; the D gene is possibly TRBD1 (6 bases). V was pared by 3 bases and J by 1 base, with 7 bases between. The CDR3 totals 13 residues. The germline V gene encodes CDR1 SGHVS and CDR2 FQNEAQ. The CDR3: CASSFDRSYEQYF. CDR3 DNA: TGTGCCAGCAGCTTCGACAGGTCCTACGAGCAGTACTTC.

The gene calls are TRBV5-1 and TRBJ1-4; possibly TRBD1 for D (5 bases). V was pared by 2 bases and J by 4 bases, with 12 bases between. CDR3 length equals 15 residues. Germline CDR1 and CDR2: SGHRS and YFSETQ. This chain's CDR3 is CASSLTRALNEKLFF. CDR3 in DNA: TGCGCCAGCAGCTTAACCAGGGCCCTTAATGAAAAACTGTTTTTT.

The V call is TRBV29-1, the J call TRBJ1-2, with TRBD1 as a possible D gene (5 bases). The germline gives CDR1 SQVTM, CDR2 ANQGSEA. This CDR3 contains 12 residues. The DNA for the CDR3 is TGCAGTGCCCAACGGGGGGACTATGGCTACACCTTC. This codes for CSAQRGDYGYTF.

The chain recombines TRBV28 with TRBJ1-2; 7 nucleotides agree with TRBD1. Trimming removed 7 bases from V and 2 bases from J; junction bases left unmatched: 4. Germline loops: CDR1 MDHEN, CDR2 SYDVKM. This CDR3 is 13 amino acids long. The CDR3 DNA follows: TGTGCCAGCAAGACAGGGACGAACTATGGCTACACCTTC. Translation: CASKTGTNYGYTF.

This clone showed up just once. This chain joins TRBV10-1 and TRBJ2-1; D is ambiguous. V dropped 5 bases and J dropped 4 bases, with 12 bases sitting between them. There are 14 residues in the CDR3. Germline CDR1 is WNHNN and CDR2 is SYGVQD (reference sequence). The chain's CDR3 is CASSSADLYNEQFF. The CDR3 DNA reads as TGCGCCAGCAGTAGCGCCGACTTATACAATGAGCAGTTCTTC.

The rearrangement uses TRBV7-2 and TRBJ2-3; the match to TRBD2 covers 11 bases. After removal of 0 bases from V and 4 bases from J, the junction contained 12 bases not matched to a gene. The germline V gene encodes CDR1 SGHTA and CDR2 FQGNSA. The CDR3 spans 19 residues. The DNA for the CDR3 is TGTGCCAGCAGCTTAGCGCTTAGCGGGGGGGCTGTGGGTTCAGATACGCAGTATTTT. Protein product: CASSLALSGGAVGSDTQYF.

This chain uses TRBV5-1 with TRBJ2-1; the match to TRBD2 covers 11 bases. The germline V gene has CDR1 SGHRS and CDR2 YFSETQ. The CDR3 extends over 16 amino acids. V was clipped by 0 bases and J by 8 bases; unmatched bases: 7. The CDR3 bases are TGCGCCAGCAGCTTGGGGAGTAGCGGGGGGGCTTATGAGCAGTTCTTC. Translation: CASSLGSSGGAYEQFF.

V usage is TRBV5-6 and J usage is TRBJ1-1; TRBD1 aligns across 8 bases. Germline V CDR1 and CDR2: SGHDT, YYEEEE. The CDR3 totals 15 residues. Trimming removed 1 base from V and 1 base from J; junction bases left unmatched: 3. CDR3 nucleotides: TGTGCCAGCAGCTTGCAGGGGGCGTCGAACACTGAAGCTTTCTTT. This translates into CASSLQGASNTEAFF.

The CDR3 DNA is TGTGCCAGCAGCCACTTTGAGAGGGGGCATAAGCAACAGCCCCAGCATTTT. Its translation: CASSHFERGHKQQPQHF. V gene TRBV21-1 combines with J gene TRBJ1-5; the D call in the table, TRBD1, was not verified against the DNA. TRBV21-1 is given as a pseudogene. There are 17 residues in the CDR3.

The chain has TRBV5-5 and TRBJ1-5; 8 bases match TRBD1. The CDR3 length is 16 residues. The trim removed 5 bases at V and 1 base at J, leaving 8 bases unmatched. Germline CDR1 reads SGHKS; CDR2 reads YYEKEE (reference sequence). CDR3 loop: CASSPGQGVSNQPQHF. The CDR3 region has the DNA TGTGCCAGCAGTCCCGGACAGGGAGTAAGCAATCAGCCCCAGCATTTT.

This sequence joins TRBV7-2 and TRBJ2-1; 14 bases agree with TRBD2. The CDR3 loop spans 16 amino acids. Per the germline V gene, CDR1 is SGHTA and CDR2 is FQGNSA. The V and J ends lost 5 bases and 7 bases, in that order; junction bases with no gene match: 7. Written as DNA, the CDR3 is TGTGCCAGCAGCCCAGGTGGACTAGCGGGAGGTAATGAGCAGTTCTTC. Protein: CASSPGGLAGGNEQFF.